A selection of T cell receptor beta chains follows, all from one sample in a study of beta chain features in type 1 diabetes. Only in-frame clones appear in the TCRdb table, and some are missing; sequencing was by immunoSEQ multiplex PCR. The repertoire includes a few hundred thousand clones, roughly 11% of them detected once, and around 0.015% sits in the top ten. Sample: naive CD4+ T cells from blood. The receptors come from a woman in her 30s in good health. Each CDR3 is given with its conserved first and last residue. A D gene is named only where the DNA matches it firmly. Size values are once, few and many counts, or a class for expanded clones, and some rows have none.

cdr3_length	j_call	d_call	clone_size	v_call	cdr3_nt	cdr3_aa
14	TRBJ2-2	.	.	TRBV6-1	TGTGCCAGCACTAGGCCTAACGGAGCCGGGGAGCTGTTTTTT	CASTRPNGAGELFF
14	TRBJ1-2	.	few	TRBV7-3	TGTGCCAGCAGCTCCCTGACAGGATGGGAAGGCTACACCTTC	CASSSLTGWEGYTF
13	TRBJ1-4	TRBD1	few	TRBV29-1	TGCGGGGGGACCGGGACAGGGAATGAAAAACTGTTTTTT	CGGTGTGNEKLFF
16	TRBJ2-5	.	.	TRBV28	TGTGCCAGCAGTCCTAAGGGGGGGGAACCTCAAGAGACCCAGTACTTC	CASSPKGGEPQETQYF
13	TRBJ2-5	TRBD1	few	TRBV30	TGTGCCTGGAGGACAGGGGGCGTTGAGACCCAGTACTTC	CAWRTGGVETQYF
15	TRBJ1-1	.	.	TRBV27	TGTGCCAGCAGTTTAAACGGGGCGGGAGGCACTGAAGCTTTCTTT	CASSLNGAGGTEAFF
13	TRBJ2-3	TRBD2	.	TRBV29-1	TGCAGCGCCGGGACTAGGTACTCAGATACGCAGTATTTT	CSAGTRYSDTQYF
15	TRBJ2-7	.	.	TRBV5-4	TGTGCCAGCAGCTCCTCAGGGGCCCCGGGGGGCGGGCAGTACTTC	CASSSSGAPGGGQYF
16	TRBJ2-1	TRBD2	few	TRBV19	TGTGCCAGTAGTATCCTGGCGGGAGCCTCCTACAATGAGCAGTTCTTC	CASSILAGASYNEQFF
15	TRBJ2-2	TRBD1	.	TRBV19	TGTGCCAGTAGCCCCGGGACAGGAAACACCGGGGAGCTGTTTTTT	CASSPGTGNTGELFF
13	TRBJ2-2	.	few	TRBV18	TGTGCCAGCTCACCACCAGCCACCGGGGAGCTGTTTTTT	CASSPPATGELFF
16	TRBJ2-5	TRBD1	few	TRBV7-7	TGTGCTAGCAGCTTAGGTGGGACAGGGATTGCGGAGACCCAGTACTTC	CASSLGGTGIAETQYF
18	TRBJ2-4	.	.	TRBV5-1	TGCGCCAGCAGCTTGACTCCCTCCCGACAGGGGAGGGTAAACATTCAGTACTTC	CASSLTPSRQGRVNIQYF
15	TRBJ2-3	TRBD2	few	TRBV7-3	TGTGCCAGCAGCTTATACGCGGGAGGGCCTAATACGCAGTATTTT	CASSLYAGGPNTQYF
11	TRBJ2-1	.	.	TRBV28	TGTGCCAGCAGTTCCATGAATGAGCAGTTCTTC	CASSSMNEQFF
13	TRBJ2-7	TRBD1	.	TRBV28	TGTGCCAGCAGTGAGACAGGGTCTAGCGAGCAGTACTTC	CASSETGSSEQYF
16	TRBJ2-3	TRBD2	few	TRBV7-2	TGTGCCAGCAGCAAAGGACTAGCCTCAAGCACAGATACGCAGTATTTT	CASSKGLASSTDTQYF
15	TRBJ2-5	.	.	TRBV28	TGTGCCAGCAGTCCGACCGACGGGTCCTGGGAGACCCAGTACTTC	CASSPTDGSWETQYF
15	TRBJ2-3	TRBD2	few	TRBV28	TGTGCCAGCAGTCCGGGACTAGCGGGAGGAGATACGCAGTATTTT	CASSPGLAGGDTQYF
16	TRBJ2-7	TRBD2	few	TRBV7-2	TGTGCCAGCAGCTTAGGGGCTAGCGGGTTAATCTACGAGCAGTACTTC	CASSLGASGLIYEQYF
16	TRBJ2-3	TRBD2	.	TRBV7-9	TGTGCCAGCAGCTTCGGTAGCGGGACCCGCACAGATACGCAGTATTTT	CASSFGSGTRTDTQYF
13	TRBJ2-7	.	few	TRBV7-3	TGTGCCAGCAGCTCCCGTGAGGGCTACGAGCAGTACTTC	CASSSREGYEQYF
11	TRBJ2-7	.	.	TRBV20-1	TGCAGTGCTGGAGGACTGTCCGAGCAGTACTTC	CSAGGLSEQYF
15	TRBJ2-5	.	few	TRBV9	TGTGCCAGCAGCGCAAGATGGGACACCCAAGAGACCCAGTACTTC	CASSARWDTQETQYF
14	TRBJ1-2	.	.	TRBV27	TGTGCCAGCAGTACCCTCCAGGGTGGACGTGGCTACACCTTC	CASSTLQGGRGYTF
15	TRBJ2-1	TRBD2	few	TRBV29-1	TGCAGCTCCGGAGGCGGGAGAAGCTCCTACAATGAGCAGTTCTTC	CSSGGGRSSYNEQFF
16	TRBJ2-7	TRBD1	.	TRBV5-4	TGTGCCAGCAGCTTGGTGGTCGGGACAGGGATCGACAAGCAGTACTTC	CASSLVVGTGIDKQYF
13	TRBJ2-7	TRBD2	few	TRBV29-1	TGCAGCGTCCAGGCACTAGCGGGTAACGAGCAGTACTTC	CSVQALAGNEQYF
13	TRBJ1-5	.	.	TRBV4-2	TGTGCCAGCAGCCAAACGGGAAATCAGCCCCAGCATTTT	CASSQTGNQPQHF
14	TRBJ2-2	.	few	TRBV5-6	TGTGCCAGCAGCTTCCGCAGGAACACCGGGGAGCTGTTTTTT	CASSFRRNTGELFF
18	TRBJ2-1	.	.	TRBV7-9	TGTGCCAGCAGCTTAGGCGGGGACGGCAGGGCCTCCTACAATGAGCAGTTCTTC	CASSLGGDGRASYNEQFF
16	TRBJ2-7	TRBD2	few	TRBV28	TGTGCCAGCAGTTCTACTAGCGGGAGGGCTACCTACGAGCAGTACTTC	CASSSTSGRATYEQYF
14	TRBJ2-3	.	.	TRBV5-4	TGTGCCAGCAGCTTGTTTCAGGGGACAGATACGCAGTATTTT	CASSLFQGTDTQYF
15	TRBJ2-1	.	few	TRBV28	TGTGCCAGCAGTCCTGGGAGCGGCCCCTACAATGAGCAGTTCTTC	CASSPGSGPYNEQFF
16	TRBJ2-6	TRBD2	few	TRBV14	TGTGCCAGCAGACTAGCGGGAGAGTCTGGGGCCAACGTCCTGACTTTC	CASRLAGESGANVLTF
17	TRBJ2-2	TRBD1	.	TRBV25-1	TGTGCCAGCAGTAAAAGGGGGACAGGACTTTTCACCGGGGAGCTGTTTTTT	CASSKRGTGLFTGELFF
14	TRBJ2-2	.	few	TRBV11-2	TGTGCCAGCCTTATGGCAGGGTACACCGGGGAGCTGTTTTTT	CASLMAGYTGELFF
18	TRBJ2-3	TRBD2	few	TRBV7-8	TGTGCCAGCAGCTCGATAGCGGGAGGGCCGTATGGTACAGATACGCAGTATTTT	CASSSIAGGPYGTDTQYF
13	TRBJ2-7	TRBD1	.	TRBV30	TGTGCCTCGTCCGTCCGGGACAGGGGCGAGCAGTACTTC	CASSVRDRGEQYF
15	TRBJ1-1	.	.	TRBV19	TGTGCCAGTAGTTACAGGGAAGGGATGAACACTGAAGCTTTCTTT	CASSYREGMNTEAFF
13	TRBJ2-7	.	few	TRBV18	TGTGCCAGCTCAACTATGTCCGAGACGGGGCAGTACTTC	CASSTMSETGQYF
11	TRBJ1-4	.	.	TRBV20-1	TGCAGTGCTCCCCTTATTGAAAAACTGTTTTTT	CSAPLIEKLFF
14	TRBJ1-2	.	.	TRBV4-3	TGCGCCAGCAGCCAAGAGGCTCGAAACACTGGCTACACCTTC	CASSQEARNTGYTF
15	TRBJ2-5	TRBD2	.	TRBV11-2	TGTGCCAGCAGCCGTCGACTAGCACAAAAAGAGACCCAGTACTTC	CASSRRLAQKETQYF